The 20 T cell receptor beta chains below come from one sample, sequenced in a study of PD-1 blockade in mismatch repair-deficient tumors. Measured with immunoSEQ multiplex PCR; TCRdb has only the in-frame clones, and not every one. The sample has more than 15,000 clones; more than 65% are singletons. This sample comprised PBMCs, obtained 4 weeks after starting pembrolizumab. Every receptor here comes from an adult with mismatch repair-deficient cancer.

The chain couples TRBV30 to TRBJ1-5, with TRBD1 matching 9 bases. Germline V CDR1 and CDR2: GTSNPN, SVGIG (reference sequence). The ends lost 3 bases at V and 5 bases at J; junction bases unmatched: 5. The CDR3 covers 14 residues. DNA of the CDR3: TGTGCCTGGAGGGACAGGGGAGGGGATCAGCCCCAGCATTTT. It is translated as CAWRDRGGDQPQHF. Full variable domain (missing parts from reference TRBV30 and TRBJ1-5): SQTIHQWPATLVQPVGSPLSLECTVEGTSNPNLYWYRQAAGRGLQLLFYSVGIGQISSEVPQNLSASRPQDRQFILSSKKLLLSDSGFYLCAWRDRGGDQPQHFGDGTRLSIL.

The chain uses TRBV15 and TRBJ2-1, with D perhaps matching TRBD2 (6 bases). This CDR3 is built from 15 residues. Trimming took off 0 bases at V and 1 base at J, with 7 bases between the two ends. Germline CDR1 reads LNHNV; CDR2 reads YYDKDF (reference sequence). Here the CDR3 reads CATSRDGRSYNEQFF. The CDR3 DNA sequence: TGTGCCACCAGCAGAGACGGGAGATCCTACAATGAGCAGTTCTTC. Full variable domain (missing parts from reference TRBV15 and TRBJ2-1): DAMVIQNPRYQVTQFGKPVTLSCSQTLNHNVMYWYQQKSSQAPKLLFHYYDKDFNNEADTPDNFQSRRPNTSFCFLDIRSPGLGDTAMYLCATSRDGRSYNEQFFGPGTRLTVL.

The chain carries TRBV6-4 and TRBJ2-5; possibly TRBD1 for D (5 bases). Trimming cost V 9 bases and J 2 bases, with 22 bases left between them. CDR3 length: 16 residues. Germline V lookup: CDR1 MRHNA, CDR2 SNTAGT. The CDR3 sequence is CARRKANHPGQETQYF. CDR3 nucleotides: TGTGCCAGGAGGAAAGCGAACCACCCAGGGCAAGAGACCCAGTACTTC.

This chain links TRBV18 with TRBJ2-2; D possibly corresponds to TRBD1 (6 bases). CDR1 is KGHSH and CDR2 is LQKENI in the germline V gene. V was pared by 3 bases and J by 0 bases, with 11 bases between. There are 16 residues in the CDR3. As DNA, the CDR3 is TGTGCCAGCTCACCCTGGACAGCCGCGAACACCGGGGAGCTGTTTTTT. Its protein is CASSPWTAANTGELFF.

This chain joins TRBV7-2 and TRBJ2-3, with 9 bases identical to TRBD2. Germline loops: CDR1 SGHTA, CDR2 FQGNSA. The CDR3 length is 14 residues. V lost 1 base, J lost 5 bases, and 1 base stayed unmatched. CDR3 nucleotide sequence: TGTGCCAGCAGCTTAGGAGCGGGAGGAGATACGCAGTATTTT. Translating gives CASSLGAGGDTQYF.

The chain combines TRBV6-1 with TRBJ2-2, with 7 bases lining up with TRBD1. Germline values: CDR1 MNHNS, CDR2 SASEGT. The ends lost 8 bases at V and 2 bases at J; junction bases unmatched: 8. The CDR3 is 15 residues long. CDR3 in DNA: TGTGCCAGCCGCCTAGGGACAGCTAACACCGGGGAGCTGTTTTTT. Protein: CASRLGTANTGELFF.

The chain uses TRBV10-3 and TRBJ1-4; TRBD1 matches at 9 bases. Germline V gene sequence: CDR1 ENHRY, CDR2 SYGVKD. The CDR3 sequence is 19 residues long. V lost 7 bases and J lost 0; bases outside the gene matches: 15. CDR3 region: CAIIPSADRGPATNEKLFF. CDR3 in DNA: TGTGCCATCATCCCGAGCGCGGACAGGGGCCCAGCAACTAATGAAAAACTGTTTTTT.

The chain uses TRBV7-2 and TRBJ2-7; the D gene is possibly TRBD2 (6 bases). Trimming took 5 bases from V and 1 from J, leaving 15 bases between them. This CDR3 spans 15 amino acids. Germline CDR1 is SGHTA and CDR2 is FQGNSA. CDR3 DNA sequence: TGTGCCAGCAGCGCGACTAGTTCCCTTTCCTACGAGCAGTACTTC. Residues: CASSATSSLSYEQYF.

The V gene is TRBV28, the J gene TRBJ2-2; 8 nucleotides line up with TRBD1. CDR1 is MDHEN and CDR2 is SYDVKM in the germline V gene. The V segment lost 5 bases and the J segment 6 bases; nucleotides outside the gene matches: 8. The CDR3 length is 15 residues. The CDR3 sequence: CASSRTGSGPGELFF. DNA for the CDR3: TGTGCCAGCAGTCGGACAGGGTCCGGTCCCGGGGAGCTGTTTTTT.

The chain carries TRBV6-6 and TRBJ1-2; perhaps TRBD1 as D (6 bases). Trimming pared 2 bases from V and 8 bases from J, leaving 15 bases between. CDR1 is MNHNY and CDR2 is SVGAGI in the germline V gene (reference sequence). The CDR3 runs 14 residues. CDR3: CASSYGASQGGYTF. The DNA of the CDR3 is TGTGCCAGCAGTTACGGCGCAAGCCAGGGGGGCTACACCTTC.

This chain connects TRBV11-3 to TRBJ2-7; D is perhaps TRBD2 (7 bases). The V gene's germline CDR1 is SGHNT and CDR2 YENEEA. This CDR3 region has 15 residues. With 2 bases removed from V and 5 bases from J, the gap between germline ends came to 16 bases. This chain's CDR3 is CASSLRTAGGHEQYF. CDR3 DNA: TGTGCCAGCAGCTTACGGACAGCCGGGGGGCACGAGCAGTACTTC.

This clone was seen a handful of times. This sequence joins TRBV7-8 and TRBJ2-7, with D unresolved. Germline V gene lookup returns CDR1 SGHVS and CDR2 FQNEAQ. This CDR3 contains 13 residues. V was trimmed by 5 bases and J by 4 bases, leaving 12 bases between them. CDR3: CASSHLTAYEQYF. As DNA, the CDR3 is TGTGCCAGCAGCCACTTGACTGCTTACGAGCAGTACTTC.

This chain links TRBV29-1 with TRBJ1-4, with D perhaps TRBD1 (5 bases). Germline loops: CDR1 SQVTM, CDR2 ANQGSEA. The CDR3 is 14 amino acids. The V end lost 6 bases, the J end lost 8 bases, and 19 bases lay between the germline ends. The chain's CDR3 is CSVIGGGAGEKLFF. For the CDR3, the DNA is TGCAGCGTAATTGGGGGAGGGGCCGGGGAAAAACTGTTTTTT.

This chain's CDR3 is CASSLEDRNYNEQFF. In DNA form, the CDR3 reads TGTGCCAGCAGCTTAGAGGACAGAAACTACAATGAGCAGTTCTTC. The chain combines TRBV5-4 with TRBJ2-1; maybe TRBD1 (6 bases). CDR3 length equals 15 residues. Per the germline V gene, CDR1 is SGHNT and CDR2 is YYREEE (reference sequence). V lost 2 bases to trimming and J lost 3 bases, with 12 bases between them. The entire variable domain, with the rest obtained from reference TRBV5-4 and TRBJ2-1, is as follows: ETGVTQSPTHLIKTRGQQVTLRCSSQSGHNTVSWYQQALGQGPQFIFQYYREEENGRGNFPPRFSGLQFPNYSSELNVNALELDDSALYLCASSLEDRNYNEQFFGPGTRLTVL.

The V gene is TRBV2, the J gene TRBJ2-5; D possibly corresponds to TRBD2 (5 bases). The CDR3 is 13 residues long. V lost 8 bases and J lost 7, with 17 bases in between. The germline V gene encodes CDR1 SNHLY and CDR2 FYNNEI. DNA of the CDR3: TGTGCCAGCCCGAGGGTGGGTGGTGGGACCCAGTACTTC. It encodes CASPRVGGGTQYF.

This chain links TRBV19 with TRBJ1-2; weak D call: TRBD1 (5 bases). Germline V gives CDR1 LNHDA, CDR2 SQIVND (reference sequence). The V and J ends lost 5 bases and 4 bases respectively, with 17 bases between them. The CDR3 spans 15 residues. CDR3 protein: CASSGASQVGYGYTF. CDR3 in DNA: TGTGCCAGTAGTGGGGCATCACAGGTTGGCTATGGCTACACCTTC.

This clone has a single count. The chain employs TRBV5-1 and TRBJ1-1, with D possibly matching TRBD1 (5 bases). The CDR3 totals 16 residues. The germline V and J ends were trimmed by 4 bases and 4 bases, with 20 bases remaining between them. The germline V gene encodes CDR1 SGHRS and CDR2 YFSETQ. The CDR3 DNA follows: TGCGCCAGCAGCCCGGCGGCGGCAATCGGGGGCACTGAAGCTTTCTTT. Amino acids: CASSPAAAIGGTEAFF.

This clone was seen only a few times. This sequence joins TRBV5-1 and TRBJ2-2, with TRBD2 identical over 9 bases. CDR1 is SGHRS and CDR2 is YFSETQ in the germline V gene. V trimming: 3 bases; J trimming: 1 base; junction bases outside the gene matches: 13. The CDR3 has 19 residues. The CDR3 spells CASSSFQTSGLKNTGELFF. The DNA of the CDR3 is TGCGCCAGCAGCTCGTTTCAAACTAGCGGGCTCAAGAACACCGGGGAGCTGTTTTTT. The full variable domain, in which reference TRBV5-1 and TRBJ2-2 provide the parts outside the CDR3, is KAGVTQTPRYLIKTRGQQVTLSCSPISGHRSVSWYQQTPGQGLQFLFEYFSETQRNKGNFPGRFSGRQFSNSRSEMNVSTLELGDSALYLCASSSFQTSGLKNTGELFFGEGSRLTVL.

This clone was observed a single time. The chain carries TRBV7-3 and TRBJ2-1; 7 positions match TRBD2. The V segment lost 0 bases and the J segment 5 bases; nucleotides outside the gene matches: 4. The CDR3 runs 15 residues. Germline-derived CDR1 and CDR2 are SGHTA and FQGTGA. CDR3 region: CASSLTSGFNNEQFF. CDR3 nucleotide sequence: TGTGCCAGCAGCTTAACTAGCGGGTTTAACAATGAGCAGTTCTTC.

In this sample, this clone turned up a few times. J is TRBJ2-7 and V is TRBV10-3; 7 bases line up with TRBD1. The junction had 3 bases not matched to a gene; V was cut back by 4 bases and J by 6 bases. Germline V gene sequence: CDR1 ENHRY, CDR2 SYGVKD. The CDR3 sequence is 12 residues long. The CDR3 is CAISGQGREQYF. CDR3 coding DNA: TGTGCCATCAGTGGACAGGGCCGCGAGCAGTACTTC.